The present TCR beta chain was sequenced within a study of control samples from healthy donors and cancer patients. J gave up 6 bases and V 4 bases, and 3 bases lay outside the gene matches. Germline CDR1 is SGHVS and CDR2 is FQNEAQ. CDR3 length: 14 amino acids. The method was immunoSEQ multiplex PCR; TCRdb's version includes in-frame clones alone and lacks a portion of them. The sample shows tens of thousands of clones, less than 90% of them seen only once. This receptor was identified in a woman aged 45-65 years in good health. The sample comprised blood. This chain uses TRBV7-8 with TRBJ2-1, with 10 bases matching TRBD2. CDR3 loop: CASSYGTSANEQFF. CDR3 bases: TGTGCCAGCAGCTACGGGACTAGCGCCAATGAGCAGTTCTTC. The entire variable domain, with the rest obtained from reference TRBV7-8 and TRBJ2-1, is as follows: GAGVSQSPRYKVAKRGQDVALRCDPISGHVSLFWYQQALGQGPEFLTYFQNEAQLDKSGLPSDRFFAERPEGSVSTLKIQRTQQEDSAVYLCASSYGTSANEQFFGPGTRLTVL.